The rows below give T cell receptor beta chains drawn from one sample of a study of blood T cell repertoires in COVID-19. Clones were read by immunoSEQ multiplex PCR, and TCRdb kept only the in-frame ones, dropping some. The sample records approximately 240,000 clones, roughly 80% being singletons. Specimen: peripheral blood. The receptors here all came from an elderly woman with active or convalescent COVID-19. Both conserved end residues are trimmed from each CDR3. Each record gives: V gene, J gene, CDR3 protein.

TRBV27	TRBJ2-1	ASSSRNKQGNEQF
TRBV10-2	TRBJ1-2	ASSEDRGRGYGYT
TRBV5-6	TRBJ2-3	ASSQGLATDTQY
TRBV5-6	TRBJ2-2	ASSLGQPTGELF
TRBV6-2/TRBV6-3	TRBJ1-1	ASSYGQFEAF
TRBV6-5	TRBJ1-1	ASSSNTGTGFTEAF
TRBV7-9	TRBJ1-5	ASTQTGSNQPQH
TRBV30	TRBJ2-4	AWSVGAVDIQY
TRBV6-5	TRBJ1-2	ASKGGQGYYGYT
TRBV2	TRBJ1-5	ASGHLNQPQH
TRBV15	TRBJ2-1	ATSRGTSLALKSYNEQF
TRBV5-8	TRBJ1-1	ASSLNSGTEAF
TRBV3-1/TRBV3-2	TRBJ1-3	ASSPGTGSGNTIY
TRBV30	TRBJ1-3	AWSSWGRSGNTIY
TRBV5-1	TRBJ1-6	ASSITGGDSPLH
TRBV19	TRBJ2-2	ASSPVEVTGAIGELF